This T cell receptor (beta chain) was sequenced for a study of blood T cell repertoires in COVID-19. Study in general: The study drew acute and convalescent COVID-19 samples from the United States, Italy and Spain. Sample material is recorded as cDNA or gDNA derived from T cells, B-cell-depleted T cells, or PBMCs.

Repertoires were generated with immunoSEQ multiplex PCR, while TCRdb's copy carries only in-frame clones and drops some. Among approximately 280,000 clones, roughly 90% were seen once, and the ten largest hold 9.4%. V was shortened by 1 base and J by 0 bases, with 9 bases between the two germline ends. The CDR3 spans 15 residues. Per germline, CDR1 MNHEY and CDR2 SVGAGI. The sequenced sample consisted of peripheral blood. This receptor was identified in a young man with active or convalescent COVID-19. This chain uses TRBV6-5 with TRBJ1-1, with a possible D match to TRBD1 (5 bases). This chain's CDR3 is CASSYLGQLNTEAFF. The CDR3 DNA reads TGTGCCAGCAGTTACTTAGGACAATTGAACACTGAAGCTTTCTTT.